Included here is one TCR beta chain sequence, with context. Its target is unknown. The data derive from a study of T cell responses to AZD1222 COVID-19 vaccine. Overall study findings and caveats: Just a handful of AZD1222 recipients tested seropositive at baseline.

This CDR3 spans 14 amino acids. The V end was cut by 3 bases, the J end by 4 bases, with 12 bases between. Germline V lookup: CDR1 SNHLY, CDR2 FYNNEI. Libraries were prepared by immunoSEQ multiplex PCR; TCRdb keeps only in-frame clonotypes and omits some of them. The sample yields some 130,000 clones, approximately 90% seen once. The chain employs TRBV2 and TRBJ1-1; D perhaps matches TRBD1 (5 bases). The sample here was peripheral blood, taken on day 0 of AZD1222 vaccination. This clonotype was obtained from an adult in good health. The DNA of the CDR3 is TGTGCCAGCAGTGACGGGGGTCGGGGCACTGAAGCTTTCTTT. It encodes CASSDGGRGTEAFF.